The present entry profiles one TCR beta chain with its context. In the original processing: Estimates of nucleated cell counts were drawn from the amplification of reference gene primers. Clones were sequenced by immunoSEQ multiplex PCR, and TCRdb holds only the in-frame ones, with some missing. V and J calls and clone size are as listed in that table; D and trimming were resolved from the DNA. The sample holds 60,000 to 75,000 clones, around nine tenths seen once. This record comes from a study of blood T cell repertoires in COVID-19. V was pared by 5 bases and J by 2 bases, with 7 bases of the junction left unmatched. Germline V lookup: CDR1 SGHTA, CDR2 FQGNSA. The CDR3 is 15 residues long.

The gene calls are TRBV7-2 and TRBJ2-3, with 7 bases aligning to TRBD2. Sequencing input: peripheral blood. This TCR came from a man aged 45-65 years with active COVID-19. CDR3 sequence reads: CASSPPGLYTDTQYF. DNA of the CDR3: TGTGCCAGCAGCCCGCCGGGACTATACACAGATACGCAGTATTTT.